This T cell receptor (beta chain) was recovered during a study of Graves' ophthalmopathy and Graves' hyperthyroidism. Findings of the study overall: Distinction of ophthalmopathy from stable hyperthyroidism by a 13-signature model reached nearly 90% sensitivity and approximately 81% specificity. Among expanded thyroid clonotypes above 0.001 frequency, most also occurred in blood.

V lost 4 bases to trimming and J lost 3 bases, with 11 bases between them. The CDR3 runs to 14 residues. Germline-derived CDR1 and CDR2 are SGHTS and YDEGEE. TCR beta CDR3 regions were amplified from RNA transcripts. A first-round RT-PCR used HTBI primers, followed by a second-round multiplex PCR. TCRdb ran MiXCR on the multiplex PCR reads and lists one entry per CDR3 protein. The repertoire has around 660,000 distinct CDR3 sequences, roughly 41% of them found once; the top ten carry over 2.5%. This clonotype was seen repeatedly, ten times or more. Its target is unknown. Other autoimmune diseases, uncontrolled infections, pregnancy and lactation each led to patient exclusion. The evidence that diagnosis relied on was clinical symptoms, serum thyroxine, TRAb, thyroid ultrasound and orbital computed tomography.

This rearrangement joins TRBV5-8 to TRBJ1-5, with D perhaps TRBD1 (5 bases). Sequenced: peripheral blood. The origin of this receptor is an adult man with Graves' ophthalmopathy. CDR3 in amino acids: CASSGGRINQPQHF. The CDR3 DNA follows: TGTGCCAGCAGCGGGGGACGGATCAATCAGCCCCAGCATTTT. Using reference TRBV5-8 and TRBJ1-5 for the parts outside the CDR3, the full variable domain is EAGVTQSPTHLIKTRGQQATLRCSPISGHTSVYWYQQALGLGLQFLLWYDEGEERNRGNFPPRFSGRQFPNYSSELNVNALELEDSALYLCASSGGRINQPQHFGDGTRLSIL.